This passage covers 21 T cell receptor beta chains from one sample sequenced in a study of blood T cell repertoires in COVID-19. The repertoire was sequenced with immunoSEQ multiplex PCR; TCRdb's copy has only in-frame clones and lacks some. The repertoire holds around 26,000 clones, with 87% as singletons. Source material: peripheral blood. The receptor set was obtained from a human donor in a cohort sampled during active COVID-19.

The chain uses TRBV29-1 and TRBJ2-6, with D unclear. CDR1 and CDR2 (germline): SQVTM, ANQGSEA. Trimming took off 5 bases at V and 1 base at J, with 3 bases between the two ends. The CDR3 spans 12 residues. The DNA of the CDR3 is TGCAGCGTTTATTCTGGGGCCAACGTCCTGACTTTC. Its translation is CSVYSGANVLTF.

This chain connects TRBV4-2 to TRBJ2-1; 11 bases fit TRBD2. The CDR3 totals 14 residues. Per germline, CDR1 LGHNA and CDR2 YNFKEQ. V gave up 4 bases and J gave up 9 bases; unmatched junction bases: 5. This chain's CDR3 is CASSLTSGSFEQFF. The CDR3, as DNA: TGTGCCAGCAGCCTCACTAGCGGGAGTTTTGAGCAGTTCTTC.

CDR3 sequence (DNA): TGTGCCAGTAGTACCCGGACAGGGCCCCTGAACACTGAAGCTTTCTTT. Amino acids: CASSTRTGPLNTEAFF. The chain has TRBV19 and TRBJ1-1; 8 nucleotides line up with TRBD1. The CDR3 runs to 16 residues. CDR1 is LNHDA, CDR2 SQIVND, per germline (reference sequence). V dropped 4 bases and J dropped 0; count of bases not matched to a gene: 7.

The chain uses TRBV7-7 and TRBJ2-7; possibly TRBD2 for D (5 bases). Trimming removed 1 base from V and 0 bases from J, with 10 bases in between. From germline, CDR1 is SSHAT and CDR2 FNYEAQ (reference sequence). The CDR3 length is 15 residues. For the CDR3, the DNA is TGTGCCAGCAGCTTAGGGACTCCAGACTCCTACGAGCAGTACTTC. It codes for CASSLGTPDSYEQYF.

The chain employs TRBV29-1 and TRBJ1-2; 7 nucleotides line up with TRBD1. There are 13 residues in the CDR3. The germline CDR1 and CDR2 sequences are SQVTM and ANQGSEA. Trimming cost V 4 bases and J 5 bases; bases outside gene matches: 7. The CDR3 sequence is CSVGEGAGYGYTF. CDR3 DNA sequence: TGCAGCGTTGGAGAGGGGGCAGGTTATGGCTACACCTTC.

V and J are TRBV7-3 and TRBJ2-1; 12 bases match TRBD2. The CDR3 has 15 residues. V shed 4 bases and J 5 bases; nucleotides not matched to a gene: 3. Per the germline V gene, CDR1 is SGHTA and CDR2 is FQGTGA. The CDR3 is CASSSRLAGDNEQFF. CDR3 sequence (DNA): TGTGCCAGCAGCTCAAGACTAGCGGGGGACAATGAGCAGTTCTTC.

V usage is TRBV6-6 and J usage is TRBJ2-7; unclear D gene. The CDR3 has 15 residues. The V gene lost 0 bases and the J gene lost 0 bases, with 9 bases spanning the gap. Germline assignment: CDR1 MNHNY and CDR2 SVGAGI (reference sequence). The CDR3 nucleotides are TGTGCCAGCAGTTACTCGGGCACAAACTCCTACGAGCAGTACTTC. Protein product: CASSYSGTNSYEQYF.

This sequence joins TRBV3-1 (or the pseudogene TRBV3-2) and TRBJ2-3, with TRBD2 as a possible D gene (7 bases). Trimming cost V 2 bases and J 0 bases, with 9 bases left between them. CDR1 and CDR2 from the germline V gene are LGHDT and YNNKEL (reference sequence). The CDR3 covers 15 residues. The CDR3 DNA is TGTGCCAGCAGCCAATCGGGGGGCAGCACAGATACGCAGTATTTT. Encoded protein: CASSQSGGSTDTQYF.

This chain uses TRBV5-5 with TRBJ1-2; tentative D call: TRBD1 (6 bases). The V end lost 4 bases, the J end lost 4 bases, and 14 bases lay between the germline ends. The CDR3 extends over 14 amino acids. From germline, CDR1 is SGHKS and CDR2 YYEKEE (reference sequence). CDR3 protein: CASSRDTEVYGYTF. CDR3 coding DNA: TGTGCCAGCAGCCGGGACACGGAGGTCTATGGCTACACCTTC.

The V gene is TRBV9, the J gene TRBJ1-2; the D is unclear. The germline gives CDR1 SGDLS, CDR2 YYNGEE. V lost 6 bases to trimming and J lost 2 bases, with 17 bases between them. The CDR3 runs to 15 residues. DNA of the CDR3: TGTGCCAGCACTCAGTCCCCTACACAGAACTATGGCTACACCTTC. This translates into CASTQSPTQNYGYTF.

In its sample, this clone was seen once. The chain uses TRBV4-1 and TRBJ2-4; D perhaps matches TRBD2 (5 bases). The CDR3 extends over 17 amino acids. Per germline, CDR1 MGHRA and CDR2 YSYEKL. Deletions cut 0 bases from V and 2 bases from J, with 14 bases between. CDR3: CASSQDASITTKNIQYF. The CDR3 nucleotides are TGCGCCAGCAGCCAAGATGCTAGCATTACAACCAAAAACATTCAGTACTTC.

This clone appeared a few times. V gene TRBV7-2 combines with J gene TRBJ2-1; tentatively, D is TRBD2 (6 bases). CDR3 length: 15 residues. CDR1 and CDR2 (germline): SGHTA, FQGNSA. The germline V and J ends were trimmed by 3 bases and 3 bases, with 12 bases remaining between them. The CDR3 nucleotides read TGTGCCAGCAGCTTCGGGGGAGGCAACTACAATGAGCAGTTCTTC. This translates into CASSFGGGNYNEQFF.

The gene calls are TRBV5-1 and TRBJ2-5, with D unresolved. This CDR3 has 14 residues. Trimming shortened V by 0 bases and J by 1 base, and 7 bases separated the two germline ends. Germline assignment: CDR1 SGHRS and CDR2 YFSETQ. CDR3 bases: TGCGCCAGCAGCTTGGCCCCCGGCCAAGAGACCCAGTACTTC. Protein: CASSLAPGQETQYF.

This chain uses TRBV19 with TRBJ2-5; 7 nucleotides agree with TRBD1. This CDR3 comprises 14 residues. V gave up 3 bases and J gave up 2 bases; unmatched junction bases: 3. The germline V gene encodes CDR1 LNHDA and CDR2 SQIVND (reference sequence). The DNA of the CDR3 is TGTGCCAGTAGTATCGGGACAGAACAAGAGACCCAGTACTTC. Translation gives CASSIGTEQETQYF.

The gene calls are TRBV28 and TRBJ2-7, with no clear D. This CDR3 has 15 amino acids. The V gene's germline CDR1 is MDHEN and CDR2 SYDVKM. V was trimmed by 5 bases and J by 0 bases, leaving 14 bases between them. CDR3 sequence reads: CASSPWSPSSYEQYF. The CDR3 DNA is TGTGCCAGCAGTCCGTGGTCCCCGAGCTCCTACGAGCAGTACTTC.

The V call is TRBV29-1, the J call TRBJ2-7, with a weak D call TRBD2 (6 bases). CDR3 length equals 13 residues. CDR1 is SQVTM and CDR2 is ANQGSEA in the germline V gene. Between the trimmed V and J ends, which lost 8 bases and 2 bases, there was a span of 16 bases. The CDR3 DNA is TGCAGCCCCAGCTGTGGGGGGACCTACGAGCAGTACTTC. Residues: CSPSCGGTYEQYF.

The chain employs TRBV19 and TRBJ2-2, with 10 bases lining up with TRBD1. CDR1 and CDR2 (germline): LNHDA, SQIVND (reference sequence). This CDR3 is built from 17 residues. J lost 1 base, V lost 3 bases, and 5 bases had no gene match. CDR3 sequence (DNA): TGTGCCAGTAGTATTGAGGACAGGGGGAGGAACACCGGGGAGCTGTTTTTT. It is translated as CASSIEDRGRNTGELFF. Combining the CDR3 with reference TRBV19 and TRBJ2-2 gives the whole variable domain DGGITQSPKYLFRKEGQNVTLSCEQNLNHDAMYWYRQDPGQGLRLIYYSQIVNDFQKGDIAEGYSVSREKKESFPLTVTSAQKNPTAFYLCASSIEDRGRNTGELFFGEGSRLTVL.

In DNA form, the CDR3 reads TGTGCCAGCAGCCAGGGGGAGACGAACACCGGGGAGCTGTTTTTT. This codes for CASSQGETNTGELFF. The chain is built from TRBV5-4 and TRBJ2-2, with 7 bases matching TRBD1. The CDR3 is made up of 15 amino acids. Per the germline V gene, CDR1 is SGHNT and CDR2 is YYREEE (reference sequence). Trimming cost V 4 bases and J 0 bases; bases outside gene matches: 3. Together with reference TRBV5-4 and TRBJ2-2, the CDR3 gives the full variable domain: ETGVTQSPTHLIKTRGQQVTLRCSSQSGHNTVSWYQQALGQGPQFIFQYYREEENGRGNFPPRFSGLQFPNYSSELNVNALELDDSALYLCASSQGETNTGELFFGEGSRLTVL.

The chain uses TRBV7-8 and TRBJ2-7; 11 bases line up with TRBD2. This CDR3 comprises 16 residues. Germline lookup yields CDR1 SGHVS and CDR2 FQNEAQ. With 3 bases clipped from V and 1 base from J, the junction kept 5 bases outside the gene matches. The CDR3 DNA follows: TGTGCCAGCAGCTTTTCTGGGACTAGCGGTTCCTACGAGCAGTACTTC. This codes for CASSFSGTSGSYEQYF.

The genes are TRBV5-1 and TRBJ1-2; 8 positions match TRBD1. Germline V CDR1 and CDR2: SGHRS, YFSETQ. J lost 2 bases, V lost 4 bases, and 4 bases had no gene match. The CDR3 runs 14 residues. CDR3 loop: CASSTDRVNYGYTF. CDR3 coding DNA: TGCGCCAGCAGCACGGACAGGGTAAACTATGGCTACACCTTC.

This chain connects TRBV3-1 (or the pseudogene TRBV3-2) to TRBJ2-3; a weak D match, TRBD2 (6 bases). V gave up 1 base and J gave up 1 base, with 12 bases separating them. The CDR3 length is 16 residues. Germline V gene sequence: CDR1 LGHDT, CDR2 YNNKEL (reference sequence). CDR3 sequence: CASSQVWSGGTDTQYF. The CDR3 DNA follows: TGTGCCAGCAGCCAAGTATGGTCGGGGGGCACAGATACGCAGTATTTT.